This T cell receptor beta chain was identified during a study of cytomegalovirus exposure and HLA in healthy donors. Findings and caveats of the study: Analysis was carried out at a later point, and it linked a missense DCLRE1C variant to TCR beta V- and J-gene trimming. In an earlier analysis, about 87% or about 30%: the productive usage of most TCR beta V segments.

Primers: 60 Vbeta forward and 13 Jbeta reverse. Sequencing used immunoSEQ multiplex PCR; TCRdb keeps in-frame clones, though not all of them. The sample has more than 110,000 clones, 80% seen once. On this clone itself: As yet, its antigen is unknown.

Sequencing was carried out using PBMCs. This TCR derives from a male donor in good health and CMV-seronegative.

The CDR3 sequence: CASSTANYGYTF. In DNA, the CDR3 is TGTGCCAGCAGTACAGCTAACTATGGCTACACCTTC. The V gene is TRBV7-9, the J gene TRBJ1-2; D is undetermined. V lost 6 bases and J lost 0, with 5 bases in between. The CDR3 spans 12 residues. The germline CDR1 and CDR2 sequences are SEHNR and FQNEAQ (reference sequence).